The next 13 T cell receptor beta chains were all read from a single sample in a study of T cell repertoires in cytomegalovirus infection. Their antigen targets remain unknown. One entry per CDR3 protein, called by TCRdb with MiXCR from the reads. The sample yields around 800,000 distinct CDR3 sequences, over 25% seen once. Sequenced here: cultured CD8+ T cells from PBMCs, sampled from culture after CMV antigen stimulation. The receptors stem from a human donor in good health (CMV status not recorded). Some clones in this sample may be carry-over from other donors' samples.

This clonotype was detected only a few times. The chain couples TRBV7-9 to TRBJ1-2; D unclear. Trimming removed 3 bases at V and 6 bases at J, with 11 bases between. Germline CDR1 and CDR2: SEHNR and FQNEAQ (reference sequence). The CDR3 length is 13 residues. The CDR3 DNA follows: TGTGCCAGCAGCTTGGTAGGGCTGGATGGCTACACCTTC. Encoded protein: CASSLVGLDGYTF.

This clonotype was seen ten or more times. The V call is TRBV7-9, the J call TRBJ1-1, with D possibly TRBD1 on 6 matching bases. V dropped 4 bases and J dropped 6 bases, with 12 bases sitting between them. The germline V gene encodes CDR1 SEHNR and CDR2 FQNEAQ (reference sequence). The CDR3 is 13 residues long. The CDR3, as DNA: TGTGCCAGCAGCTCCCAGGGGAGTCCTGAAGCTTTCTTT. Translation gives CASSSQGSPEAFF.

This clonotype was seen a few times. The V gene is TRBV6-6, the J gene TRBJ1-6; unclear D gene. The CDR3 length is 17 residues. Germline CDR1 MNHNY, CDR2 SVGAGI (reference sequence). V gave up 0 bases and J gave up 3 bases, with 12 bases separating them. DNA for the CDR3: TGTGCCAGCAGTTACTCGAATAGGGAATACTATAATTCACCCCTCCACTTT. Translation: CASSYSNREYYNSPLHF.

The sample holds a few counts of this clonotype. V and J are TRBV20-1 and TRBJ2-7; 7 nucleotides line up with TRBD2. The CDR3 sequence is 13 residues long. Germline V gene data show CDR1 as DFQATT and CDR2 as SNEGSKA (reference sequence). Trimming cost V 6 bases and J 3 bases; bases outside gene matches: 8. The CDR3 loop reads CSALSGGGYEQYV. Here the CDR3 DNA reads TGCAGTGCCTTATCGGGAGGAGGCTACGAGCAGTACGTC.

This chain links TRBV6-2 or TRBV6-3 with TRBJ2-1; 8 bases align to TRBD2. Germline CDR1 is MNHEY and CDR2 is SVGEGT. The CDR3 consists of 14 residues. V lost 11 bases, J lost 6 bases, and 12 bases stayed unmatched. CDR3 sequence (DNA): TGTGCCTCTGGGGACGGGAGGGTCCCCAATGAGCAGTTCTTC. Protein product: CASGDGRVPNEQFF.

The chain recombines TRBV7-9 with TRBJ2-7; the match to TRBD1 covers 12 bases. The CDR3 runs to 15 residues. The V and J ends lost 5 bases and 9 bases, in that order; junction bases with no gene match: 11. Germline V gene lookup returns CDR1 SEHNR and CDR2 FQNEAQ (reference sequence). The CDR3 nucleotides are TGTGCCAGCAGCCACCGGGACAGGGGGCAGAACGGGCAGTACTTC. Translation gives CASSHRDRGQNGQYF.

CDR3: CATSRVGTFNQPQHF. DNA for the CDR3: TGTGCCACCAGCAGAGTAGGGACATTTAATCAGCCCCAGCATTTT. The chain recombines TRBV15 with TRBJ1-5, with a possible D match to TRBD1 (6 bases). The CDR3 has 15 amino acids. Germline values: CDR1 LNHNV, CDR2 YYDKDF (reference sequence). Between the trimmed V and J ends, which lost 1 base and 4 bases, there was a span of 11 bases.

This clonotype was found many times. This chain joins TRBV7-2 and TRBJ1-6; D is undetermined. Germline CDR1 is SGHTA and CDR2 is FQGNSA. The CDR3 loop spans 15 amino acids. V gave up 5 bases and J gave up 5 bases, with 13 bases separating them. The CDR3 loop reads CASSPQRSHNSPLHF. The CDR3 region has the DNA TGTGCCAGCAGCCCGCAGAGGTCGCATAATTCACCCCTCCACTTT.

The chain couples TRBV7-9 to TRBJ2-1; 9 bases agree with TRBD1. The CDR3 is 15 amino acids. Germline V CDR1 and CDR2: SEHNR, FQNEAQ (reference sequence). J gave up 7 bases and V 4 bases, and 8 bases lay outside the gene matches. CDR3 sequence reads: CASSSTGTGRNEQFF. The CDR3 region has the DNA TGTGCCAGCAGCTCCACCGGGACAGGGAGGAATGAGCAGTTCTTC.

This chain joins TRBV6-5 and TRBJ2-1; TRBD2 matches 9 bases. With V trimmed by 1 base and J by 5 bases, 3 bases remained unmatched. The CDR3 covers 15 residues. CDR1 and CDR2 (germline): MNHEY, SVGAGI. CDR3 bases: TGTGCCAGCAGTTACTTGCGGGGGGGCGACAATGAGCAGTTCTTC. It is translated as CASSYLRGGDNEQFF.

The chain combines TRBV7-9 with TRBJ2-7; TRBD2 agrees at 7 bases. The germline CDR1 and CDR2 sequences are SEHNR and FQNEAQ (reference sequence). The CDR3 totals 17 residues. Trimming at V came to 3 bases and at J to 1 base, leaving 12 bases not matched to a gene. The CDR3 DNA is TGTGCCAGCAGCTTCAGCCCCCTGGCTAGCGGATCCTACGAGCAGTACTTC. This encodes CASSFSPLASGSYEQYF.

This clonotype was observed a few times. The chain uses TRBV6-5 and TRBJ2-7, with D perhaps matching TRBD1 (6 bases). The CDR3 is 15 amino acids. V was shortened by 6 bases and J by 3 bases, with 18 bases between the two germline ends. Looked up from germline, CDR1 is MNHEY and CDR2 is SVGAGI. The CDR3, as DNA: TGTGCCAGCAGCCCCCTGACAGGCGAGAACTACGAGCAGTACTTC. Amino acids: CASSPLTGENYEQYF.

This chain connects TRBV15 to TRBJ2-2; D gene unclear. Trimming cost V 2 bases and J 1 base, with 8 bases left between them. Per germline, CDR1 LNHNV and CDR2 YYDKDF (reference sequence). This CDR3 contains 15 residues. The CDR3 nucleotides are TGTGCCACCAGCAGAATAGCAGGGAACACCGGGGAGCTGTTTTTT. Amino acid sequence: CATSRIAGNTGELFF.